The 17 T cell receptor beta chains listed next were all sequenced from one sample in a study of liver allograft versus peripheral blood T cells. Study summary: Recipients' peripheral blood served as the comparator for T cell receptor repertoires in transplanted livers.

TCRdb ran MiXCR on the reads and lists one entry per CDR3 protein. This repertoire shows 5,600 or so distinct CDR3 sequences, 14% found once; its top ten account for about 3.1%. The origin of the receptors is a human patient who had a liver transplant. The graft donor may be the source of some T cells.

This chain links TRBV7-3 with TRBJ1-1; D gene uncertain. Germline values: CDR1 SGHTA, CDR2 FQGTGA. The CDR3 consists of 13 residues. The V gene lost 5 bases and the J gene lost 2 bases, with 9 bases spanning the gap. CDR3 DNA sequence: TGTGCCAGCAGCCCTCAGGCAAACACTGAAGCTTTCTTT. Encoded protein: CASSPQANTEAFF.

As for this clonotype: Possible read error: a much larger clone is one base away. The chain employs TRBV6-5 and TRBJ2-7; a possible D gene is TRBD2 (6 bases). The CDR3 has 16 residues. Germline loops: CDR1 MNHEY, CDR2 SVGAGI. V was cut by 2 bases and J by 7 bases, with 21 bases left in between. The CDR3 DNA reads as TGTGCCAGCAGTTACGGTTCGGGAGCAGGCTACAATGAGCAGTACTTC. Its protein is CASSYGSGAGYNEQYF.

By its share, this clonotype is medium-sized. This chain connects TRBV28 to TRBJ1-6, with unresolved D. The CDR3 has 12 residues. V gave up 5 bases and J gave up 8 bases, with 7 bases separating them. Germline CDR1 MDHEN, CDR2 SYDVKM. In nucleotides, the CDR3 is TGTGCCAGCAGTACACTACATTCACCCCTCCACTTT. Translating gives CASSTLHSPLHF.

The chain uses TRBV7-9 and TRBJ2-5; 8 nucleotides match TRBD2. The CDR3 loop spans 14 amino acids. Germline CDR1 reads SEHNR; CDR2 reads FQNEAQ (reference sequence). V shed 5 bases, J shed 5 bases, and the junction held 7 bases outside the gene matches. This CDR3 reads CASSINGGAETQYF. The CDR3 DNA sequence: TGTGCCAGCAGCATAAACGGGGGGGCGGAGACCCAGTACTTC.

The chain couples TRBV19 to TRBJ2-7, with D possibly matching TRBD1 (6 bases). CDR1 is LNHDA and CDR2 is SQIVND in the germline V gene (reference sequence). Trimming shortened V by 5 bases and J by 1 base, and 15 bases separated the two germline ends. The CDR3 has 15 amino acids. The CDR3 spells CASSYSGESSYEQYF. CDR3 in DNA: TGTGCCAGTAGTTATTCAGGGGAATCATCCTACGAGCAGTACTTC.

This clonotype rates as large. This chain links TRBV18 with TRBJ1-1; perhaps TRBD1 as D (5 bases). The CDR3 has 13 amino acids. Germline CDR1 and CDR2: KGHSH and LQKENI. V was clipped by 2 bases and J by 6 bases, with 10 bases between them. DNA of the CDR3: TGTGCCAGCTCACCAAGACAGCAAGCTGAAGCTTTCTTT. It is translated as CASSPRQQAEAFF.

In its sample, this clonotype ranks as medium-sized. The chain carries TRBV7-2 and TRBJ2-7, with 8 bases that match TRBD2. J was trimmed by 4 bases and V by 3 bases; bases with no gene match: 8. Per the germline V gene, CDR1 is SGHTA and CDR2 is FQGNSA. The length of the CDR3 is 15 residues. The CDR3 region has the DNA TGTGCCAGCAGCTTCCCCGAGAGCGGGAGATACGAGCAGTACTTC. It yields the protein CASSFPESGRYEQYF.

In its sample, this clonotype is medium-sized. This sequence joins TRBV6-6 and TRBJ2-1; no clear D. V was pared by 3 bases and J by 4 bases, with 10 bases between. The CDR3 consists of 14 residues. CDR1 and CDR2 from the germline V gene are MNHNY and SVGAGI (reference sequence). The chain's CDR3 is CASSYSAVYNEQFF. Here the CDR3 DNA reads TGTGCCAGCAGTTATTCGGCAGTATACAATGAGCAGTTCTTC.

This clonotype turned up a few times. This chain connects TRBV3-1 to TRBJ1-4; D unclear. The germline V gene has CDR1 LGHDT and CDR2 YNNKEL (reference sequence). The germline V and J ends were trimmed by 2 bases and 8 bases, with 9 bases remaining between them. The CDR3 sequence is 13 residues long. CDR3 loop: CASSQFLGEKLFF. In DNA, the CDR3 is TGTGCCAGCAGCCAATTCTTAGGAGAAAAACTGTTTTTT.

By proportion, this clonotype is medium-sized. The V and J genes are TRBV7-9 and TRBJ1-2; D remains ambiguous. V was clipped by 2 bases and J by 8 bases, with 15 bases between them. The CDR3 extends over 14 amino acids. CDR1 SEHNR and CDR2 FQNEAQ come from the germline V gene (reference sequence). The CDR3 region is CASSLHSREGGYTF. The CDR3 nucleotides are TGTGCCAGCAGCTTACACTCACGAGAGGGCGGCTACACCTTC.

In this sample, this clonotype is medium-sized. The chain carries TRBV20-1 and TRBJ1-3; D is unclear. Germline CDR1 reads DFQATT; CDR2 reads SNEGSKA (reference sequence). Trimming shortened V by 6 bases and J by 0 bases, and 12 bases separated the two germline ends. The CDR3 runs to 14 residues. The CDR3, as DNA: TGCAGTGCCGCCGCGGCTGGCTCTGGAAACACCATATATTTT. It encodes CSAAAAGSGNTIYF.

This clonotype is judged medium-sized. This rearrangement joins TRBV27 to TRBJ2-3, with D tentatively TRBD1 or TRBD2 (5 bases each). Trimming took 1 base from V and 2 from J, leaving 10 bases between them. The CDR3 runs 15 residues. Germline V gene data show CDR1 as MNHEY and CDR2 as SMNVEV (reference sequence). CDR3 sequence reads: CASSLWDRITDTQYF. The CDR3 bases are TGTGCCAGCAGTTTATGGGACCGGATCACAGATACGCAGTATTTT.

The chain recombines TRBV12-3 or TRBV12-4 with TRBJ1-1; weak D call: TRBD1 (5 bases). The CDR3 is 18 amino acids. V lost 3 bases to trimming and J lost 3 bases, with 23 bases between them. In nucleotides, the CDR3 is TGTGCCAGCAGTTTTGCGGGGTGGGGGACCCCACCCGACACTGAAGCTTTCTTT. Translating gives CASSFAGWGTPPDTEAFF.

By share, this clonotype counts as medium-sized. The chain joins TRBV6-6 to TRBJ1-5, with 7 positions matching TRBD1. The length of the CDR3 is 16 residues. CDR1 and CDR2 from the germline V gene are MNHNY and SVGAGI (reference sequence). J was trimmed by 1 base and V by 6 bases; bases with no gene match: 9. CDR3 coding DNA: TGTGCCAGCAGCTCGCAGGGGGTCACGAGCAATCAGCCCCAGCATTTT. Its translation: CASSSQGVTSNQPQHF.

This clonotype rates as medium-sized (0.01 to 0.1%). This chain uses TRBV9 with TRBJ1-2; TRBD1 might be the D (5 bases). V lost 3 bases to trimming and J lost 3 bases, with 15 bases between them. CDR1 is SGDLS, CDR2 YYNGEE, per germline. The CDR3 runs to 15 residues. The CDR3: CASSAWDGVDYGYTF. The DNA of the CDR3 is TGTGCCAGCAGCGCTTGGGACGGCGTAGACTATGGCTACACCTTC. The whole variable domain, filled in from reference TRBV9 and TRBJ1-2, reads DSGVTQTPKHLITATGQRVTLRCSPRSGDLSVYWYQQSLDQGLQFLIQYYNGEERAKGNILERFSAQQFPDLHSELNLSSLELGDSALYFCASSAWDGVDYGYTFGSGTRLTVV.

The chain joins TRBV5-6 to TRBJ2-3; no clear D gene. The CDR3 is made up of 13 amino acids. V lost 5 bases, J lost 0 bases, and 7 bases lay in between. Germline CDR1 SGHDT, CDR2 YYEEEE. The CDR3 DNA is TGTGCCAGCAGTGCTAGGAGCACAGATACGCAGTATTTT. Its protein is CASSARSTDTQYF.

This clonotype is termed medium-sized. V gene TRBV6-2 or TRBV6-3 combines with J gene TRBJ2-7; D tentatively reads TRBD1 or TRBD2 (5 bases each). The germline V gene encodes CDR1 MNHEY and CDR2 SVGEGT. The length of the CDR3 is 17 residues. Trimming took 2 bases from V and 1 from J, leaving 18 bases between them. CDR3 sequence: CASSYPVLRDGSYEQYF. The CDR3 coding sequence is TGTGCCAGCAGTTACCCCGTTCTACGGGACGGTTCCTACGAGCAGTACTTC.